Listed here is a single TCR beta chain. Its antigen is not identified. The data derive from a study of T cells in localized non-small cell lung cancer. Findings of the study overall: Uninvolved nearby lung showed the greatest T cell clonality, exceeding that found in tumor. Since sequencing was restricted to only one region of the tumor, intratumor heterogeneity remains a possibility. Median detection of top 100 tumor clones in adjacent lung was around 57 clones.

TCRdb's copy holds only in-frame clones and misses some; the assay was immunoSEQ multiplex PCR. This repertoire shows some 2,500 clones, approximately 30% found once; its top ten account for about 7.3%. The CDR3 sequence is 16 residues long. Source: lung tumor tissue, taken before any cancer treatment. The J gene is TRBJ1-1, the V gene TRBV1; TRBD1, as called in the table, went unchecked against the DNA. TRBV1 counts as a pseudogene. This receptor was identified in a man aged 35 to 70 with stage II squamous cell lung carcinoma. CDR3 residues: CASSHKSTGANTEAFF. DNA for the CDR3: TGCGCCAGCAGCCACAAAAGTACAGGCGCGAACACTGAAGCTTTCTTT.